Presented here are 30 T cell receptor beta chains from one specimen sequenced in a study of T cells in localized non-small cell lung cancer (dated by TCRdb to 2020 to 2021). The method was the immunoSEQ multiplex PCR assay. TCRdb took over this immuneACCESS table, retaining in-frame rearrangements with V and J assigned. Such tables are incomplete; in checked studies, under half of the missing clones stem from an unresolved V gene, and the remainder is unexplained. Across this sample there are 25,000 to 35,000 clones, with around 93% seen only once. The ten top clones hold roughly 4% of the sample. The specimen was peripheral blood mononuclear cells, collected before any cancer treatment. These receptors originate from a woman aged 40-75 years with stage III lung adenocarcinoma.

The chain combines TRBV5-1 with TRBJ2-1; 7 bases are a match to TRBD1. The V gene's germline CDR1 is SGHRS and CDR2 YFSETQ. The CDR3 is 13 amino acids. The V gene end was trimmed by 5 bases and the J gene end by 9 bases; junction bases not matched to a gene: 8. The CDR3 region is CASSLQGWGEQFF. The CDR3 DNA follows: TGCGCCAGCAGTTTACAGGGGTGGGGTGAGCAGTTCTTC.

The CDR3 spells CASSRTANSYEQYF. The CDR3 coding sequence is TGTGCCAGTAGTAGAACAGCGAACTCCTACGAGCAGTACTTC. This chain uses TRBV19 with TRBJ2-7, with D unclear. Trimming pared 4 bases from V and 0 bases from J, leaving 10 bases between. The CDR3 loop spans 14 amino acids. In germline, CDR1 is LNHDA, CDR2 SQIVND (reference sequence).

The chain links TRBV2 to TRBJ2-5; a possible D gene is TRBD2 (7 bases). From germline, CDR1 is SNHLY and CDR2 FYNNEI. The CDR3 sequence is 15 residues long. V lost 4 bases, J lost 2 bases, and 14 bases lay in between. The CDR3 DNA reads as TGTGCCAGCAGTGGTCGGAGGGGGGGTCAAGAGACCCAGTACTTC. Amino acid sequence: CASSGRRGGQETQYF. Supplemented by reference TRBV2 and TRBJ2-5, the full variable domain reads EPEVTQTPSHQVTQMGQEVILRCVPISNHLYFYWYRQILGQKVEFLVSFYNNEISEKSEIFDDQFSVERPDGSNFTLKIRSTKLEDSAMYFCASSGRRGGQETQYFGPGTRLLVL.

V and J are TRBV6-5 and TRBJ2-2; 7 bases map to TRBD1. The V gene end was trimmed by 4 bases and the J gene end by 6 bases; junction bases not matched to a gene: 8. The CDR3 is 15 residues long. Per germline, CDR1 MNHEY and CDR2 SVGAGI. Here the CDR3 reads CASSFRQGAAGELFF. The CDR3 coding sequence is TGTGCCAGCAGTTTCCGACAGGGCGCGGCCGGGGAGCTGTTTTTT.

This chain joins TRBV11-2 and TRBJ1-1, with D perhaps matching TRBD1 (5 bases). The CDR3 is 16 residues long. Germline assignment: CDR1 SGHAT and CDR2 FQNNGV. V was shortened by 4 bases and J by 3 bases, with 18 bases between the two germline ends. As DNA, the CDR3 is TGTGCCAGCAGCTGGGCGGCGGGTGGAGGGGACACTGAAGCTTTCTTT. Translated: CASSWAAGGGDTEAFF. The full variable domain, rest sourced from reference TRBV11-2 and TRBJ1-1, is EAGVAQSPRYKIIEKRQSVAFWCNPISGHATLYWYQQILGQGPKLLIQFQNNGVVDDSQLPKDRFSAERLKGVDSTLKIQPAKLEDSAVYLCASSWAAGGGDTEAFFGQGTRLTVV.

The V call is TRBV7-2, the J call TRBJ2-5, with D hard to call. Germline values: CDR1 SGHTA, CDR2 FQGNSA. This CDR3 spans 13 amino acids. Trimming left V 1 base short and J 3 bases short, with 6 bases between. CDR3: CASSLVSKETQYF. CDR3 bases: TGTGCCAGCAGCTTAGTAAGCAAAGAGACCCAGTACTTC.

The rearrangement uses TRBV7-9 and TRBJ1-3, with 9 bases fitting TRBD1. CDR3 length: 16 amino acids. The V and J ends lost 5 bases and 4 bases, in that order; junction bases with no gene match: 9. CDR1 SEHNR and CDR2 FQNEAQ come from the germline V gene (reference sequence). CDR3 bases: TGTGCCAGCAGCCAAACAGGGGGCGCATCCGGAAACACCATATATTTT. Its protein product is CASSQTGGASGNTIYF.

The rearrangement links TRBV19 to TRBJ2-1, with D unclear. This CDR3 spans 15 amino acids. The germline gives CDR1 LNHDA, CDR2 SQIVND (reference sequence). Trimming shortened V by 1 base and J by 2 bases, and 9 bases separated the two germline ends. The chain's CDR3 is CASSIGQWAYNEQFF. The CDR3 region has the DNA TGTGCCAGTAGTATAGGGCAGTGGGCCTACAATGAGCAGTTCTTC.

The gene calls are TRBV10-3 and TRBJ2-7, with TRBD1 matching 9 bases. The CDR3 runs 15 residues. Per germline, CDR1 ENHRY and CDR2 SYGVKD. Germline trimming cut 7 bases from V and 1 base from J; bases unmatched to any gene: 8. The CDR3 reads CAITGGDRESYEQYF. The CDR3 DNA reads TGTGCCATCACTGGGGGGGACAGGGAATCCTACGAGCAGTACTTC.

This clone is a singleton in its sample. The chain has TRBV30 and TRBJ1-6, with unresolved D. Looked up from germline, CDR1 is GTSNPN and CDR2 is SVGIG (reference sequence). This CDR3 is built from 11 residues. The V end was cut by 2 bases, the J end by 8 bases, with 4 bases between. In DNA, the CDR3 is TGTGCCTGGAGTCGGGATTCACCCCTCCACTTT. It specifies CAWSRDSPLHF.

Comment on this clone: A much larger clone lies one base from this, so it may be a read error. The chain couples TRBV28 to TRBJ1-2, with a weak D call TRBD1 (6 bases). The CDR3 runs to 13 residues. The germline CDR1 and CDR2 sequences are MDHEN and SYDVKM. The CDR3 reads CASRPQGNYGHTF. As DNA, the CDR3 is TGTGCCAGCAGACCCCAGGGGAACTATGGCCACACCTTC.

The CDR3 DNA sequence: TGTGCCAGCAGGGGGGCAGGGGATGAAAAACTGTTTTTT. It specifies CASRGAGDEKLFF. J is TRBJ1-4 and V is TRBV25-1; D is possibly TRBD1 (6 bases). The germline V gene encodes CDR1 MGHDK and CDR2 SYGVNS. The CDR3 runs to 13 residues. V gave up 6 bases and J gave up 6 bases, with 11 bases separating them.

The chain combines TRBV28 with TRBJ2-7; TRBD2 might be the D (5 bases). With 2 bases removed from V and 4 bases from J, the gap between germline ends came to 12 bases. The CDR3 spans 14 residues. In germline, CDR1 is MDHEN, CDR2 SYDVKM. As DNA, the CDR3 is TGTGCCAGCAGTTTAAGGCCGGACTTGTACGAGCAGTACTTC. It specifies CASSLRPDLYEQYF.

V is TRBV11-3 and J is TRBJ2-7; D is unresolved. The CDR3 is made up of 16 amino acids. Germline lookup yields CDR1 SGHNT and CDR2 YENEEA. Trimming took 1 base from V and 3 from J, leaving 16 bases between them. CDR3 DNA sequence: TGTGCCAGCAGCTTAGGCCCAGTCAGGAGTGGCTACGAGCAGTACTTC. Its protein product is CASSLGPVRSGYEQYF.

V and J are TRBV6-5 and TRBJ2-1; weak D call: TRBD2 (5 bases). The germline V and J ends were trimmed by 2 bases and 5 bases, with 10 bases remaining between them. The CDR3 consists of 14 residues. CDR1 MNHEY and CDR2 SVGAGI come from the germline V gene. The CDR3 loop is CASSYADFDNEQFF. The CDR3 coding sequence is TGTGCCAGCAGTTACGCGGACTTTGACAATGAGCAGTTCTTC.

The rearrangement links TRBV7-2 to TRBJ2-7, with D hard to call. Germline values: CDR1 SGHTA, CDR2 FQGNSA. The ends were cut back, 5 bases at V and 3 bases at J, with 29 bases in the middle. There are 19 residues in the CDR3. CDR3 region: CASSHQEIIDDWSFYEQYF. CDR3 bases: TGTGCCAGCAGCCATCAGGAAATAATAGATGACTGGAGTTTCTACGAGCAGTACTTC.

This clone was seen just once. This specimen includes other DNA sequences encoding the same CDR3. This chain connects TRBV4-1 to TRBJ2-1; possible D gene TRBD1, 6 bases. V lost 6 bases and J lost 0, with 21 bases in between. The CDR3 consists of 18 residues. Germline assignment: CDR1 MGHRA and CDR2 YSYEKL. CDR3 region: CASSQTPYRAGSYNEQFF. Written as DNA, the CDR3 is TGCGCCAGCAGTCAAACTCCATACAGGGCGGGCTCCTACAATGAGCAGTTCTTC.

For the CDR3, the DNA is TGTGCCAGCAGTTTGGGACTAGCCTTATACAATGAGCAGTTCTTC. It is translated as CASSLGLALYNEQFF. V gene TRBV6-5 combines with J gene TRBJ2-1; 9 bases are shared with TRBD2. The CDR3 contains 15 residues. V trimming: 4 bases; J trimming: 4 bases; junction bases outside the gene matches: 5. Germline CDR1 and CDR2: MNHEY and SVGAGI.

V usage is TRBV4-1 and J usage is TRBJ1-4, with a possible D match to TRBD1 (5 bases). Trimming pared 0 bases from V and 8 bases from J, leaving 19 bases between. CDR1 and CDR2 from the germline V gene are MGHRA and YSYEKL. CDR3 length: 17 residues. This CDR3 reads CASSQEGRLGYSEKLFF. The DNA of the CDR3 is TGCGCCAGCAGCCAAGAGGGGCGACTAGGGTATAGCGAAAAACTGTTTTTT.

The CDR3 coding sequence is TGTGCCAGCAGCCCCGGGACTAGCGGTTTTCAGACCCAGTACTTC. The encoded protein is CASSPGTSGFQTQYF. The V call is TRBV5-4, the J call TRBJ2-5, with 11 bases aligning to TRBD2. The CDR3 runs to 15 residues. The trim removed 4 bases at V and 6 bases at J, leaving 8 bases unmatched. The germline V gene encodes CDR1 SGHNT and CDR2 YYREEE (reference sequence).

CDR3 sequence reads: CASRLSYNEQFF. In nucleotides, the CDR3 is TGTGCCAGTAGACTCTCCTACAATGAGCAGTTCTTC. The chain carries TRBV28 and TRBJ2-1; D is undetermined. The CDR3 has 12 residues. The V gene's germline CDR1 is MDHEN and CDR2 SYDVKM. Trimming left V 9 bases short and J 0 bases short, with 6 bases between.

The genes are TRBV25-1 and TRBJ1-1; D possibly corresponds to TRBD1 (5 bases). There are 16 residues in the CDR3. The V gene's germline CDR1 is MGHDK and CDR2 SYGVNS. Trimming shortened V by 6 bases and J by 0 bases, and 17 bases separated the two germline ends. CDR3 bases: TGTGCCAGCAGCGATCCCGGACGGGGCCTGAACACTGAAGCTTTCTTT. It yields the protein CASSDPGRGLNTEAFF.

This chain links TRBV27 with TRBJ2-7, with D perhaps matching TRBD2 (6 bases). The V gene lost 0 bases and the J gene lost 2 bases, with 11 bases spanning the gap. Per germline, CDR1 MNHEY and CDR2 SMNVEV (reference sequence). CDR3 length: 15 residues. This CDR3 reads CASSLSSGPPYEQYF. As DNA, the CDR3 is TGTGCCAGCAGTTTATCTAGCGGTCCCCCCTACGAGCAGTACTTC.

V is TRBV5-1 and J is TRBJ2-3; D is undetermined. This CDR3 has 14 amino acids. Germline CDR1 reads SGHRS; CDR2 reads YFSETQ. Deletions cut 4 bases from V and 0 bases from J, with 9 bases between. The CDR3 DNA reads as TGCGCCAGCAGCGCCGACGGGAGCACAGATACGCAGTATTTT. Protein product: CASSADGSTDTQYF.

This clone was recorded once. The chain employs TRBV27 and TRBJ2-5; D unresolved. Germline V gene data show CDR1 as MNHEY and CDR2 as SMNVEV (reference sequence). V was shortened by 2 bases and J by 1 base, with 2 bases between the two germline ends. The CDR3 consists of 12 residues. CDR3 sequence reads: CASSLRQETQYF. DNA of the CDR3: TGTGCCAGCAGTTTACGCCAAGAGACCCAGTACTTC.

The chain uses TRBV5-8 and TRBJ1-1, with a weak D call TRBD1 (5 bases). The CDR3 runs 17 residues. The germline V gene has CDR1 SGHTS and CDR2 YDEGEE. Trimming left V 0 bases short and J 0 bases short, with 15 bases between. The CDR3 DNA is TGTGCCAGCAGCTTGGGGAGGGACTGGGCCTTGAACACTGAAGCTTTCTTT. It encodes CASSLGRDWALNTEAFF.

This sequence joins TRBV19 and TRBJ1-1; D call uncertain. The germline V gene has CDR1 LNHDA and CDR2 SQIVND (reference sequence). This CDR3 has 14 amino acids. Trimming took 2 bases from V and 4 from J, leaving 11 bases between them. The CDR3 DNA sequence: TGTGCCAGTAGTATACGGGGATTCGGCACTGAAGCTTTCTTT. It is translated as CASSIRGFGTEAFF. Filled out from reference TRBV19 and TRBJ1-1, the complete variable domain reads DGGITQSPKYLFRKEGQNVTLSCEQNLNHDAMYWYRQDPGQGLRLIYYSQIVNDFQKGDIAEGYSVSREKKESFPLTVTSAQKNPTAFYLCASSIRGFGTEAFFGQGTRLTVV.

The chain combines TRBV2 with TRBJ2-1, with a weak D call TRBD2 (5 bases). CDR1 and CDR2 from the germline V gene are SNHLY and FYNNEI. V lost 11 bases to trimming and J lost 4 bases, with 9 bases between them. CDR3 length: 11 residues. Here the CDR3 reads CAAGKYNEQFF. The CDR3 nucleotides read TGTGCCGCCGGGAAATACAATGAGCAGTTCTTC. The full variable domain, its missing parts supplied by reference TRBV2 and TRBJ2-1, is EPEVTQTPSHQVTQMGQEVILRCVPISNHLYFYWYRQILGQKVEFLVSFYNNEISEKSEIFDDQFSVERPDGSNFTLKIRSTKLEDSAMYFCAAGKYNEQFFGPGTRLTVL.

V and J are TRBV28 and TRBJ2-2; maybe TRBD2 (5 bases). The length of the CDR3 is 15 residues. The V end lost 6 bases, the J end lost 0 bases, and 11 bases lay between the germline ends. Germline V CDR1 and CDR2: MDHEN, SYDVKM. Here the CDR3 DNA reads TGTGCCAGCAGAACCTCAGCGGCGAACACCGGGGAGCTGTTTTTT. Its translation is CASRTSAANTGELFF. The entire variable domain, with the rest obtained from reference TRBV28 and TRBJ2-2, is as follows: DVKVTQSSRYLVKRTGEKVFLECVQDMDHENMFWYRQDPGLGLRLIYFSYDVKMKEKGDIPEGYSVSREKKERFSLILESASTNQTSMYLCASRTSAANTGELFFGEGSRLTVL.

The CDR3 DNA reads as TGTGCCAGCAGCCAAAACAATGAGCAGTTCTTC. This gives the protein CASSQNNEQFF. The chain employs TRBV11-2 and TRBJ2-1; D remains ambiguous. The CDR3 is 11 amino acids. Trimming pared 5 bases from V and 5 bases from J, leaving 4 bases between. Germline CDR1 and CDR2: SGHAT and FQNNGV.